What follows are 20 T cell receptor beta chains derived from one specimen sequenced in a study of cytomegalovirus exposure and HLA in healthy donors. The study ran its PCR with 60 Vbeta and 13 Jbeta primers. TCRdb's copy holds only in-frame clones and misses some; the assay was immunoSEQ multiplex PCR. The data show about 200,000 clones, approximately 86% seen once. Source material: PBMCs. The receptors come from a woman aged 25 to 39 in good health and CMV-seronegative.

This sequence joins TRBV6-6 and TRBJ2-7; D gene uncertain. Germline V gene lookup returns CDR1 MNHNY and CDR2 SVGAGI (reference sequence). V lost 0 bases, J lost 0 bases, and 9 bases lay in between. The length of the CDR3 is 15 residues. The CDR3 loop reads CASSYSRDTSYEQYF. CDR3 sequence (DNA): TGTGCCAGCAGTTACTCGAGAGACACCTCCTACGAGCAGTACTTC.

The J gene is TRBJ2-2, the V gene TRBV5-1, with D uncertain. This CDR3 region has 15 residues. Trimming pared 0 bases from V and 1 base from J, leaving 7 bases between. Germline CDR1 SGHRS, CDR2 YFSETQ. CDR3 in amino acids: CASSLGLVNTGELFF. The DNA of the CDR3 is TGCGCCAGCAGCTTGGGACTGGTGAACACCGGGGAGCTGTTTTTT.

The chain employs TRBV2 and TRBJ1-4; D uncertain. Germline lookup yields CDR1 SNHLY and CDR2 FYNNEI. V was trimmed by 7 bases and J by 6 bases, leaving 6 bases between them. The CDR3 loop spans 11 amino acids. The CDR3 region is CASTGYEKLFF. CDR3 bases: TGTGCCAGCACAGGTTATGAAAAACTGTTTTTT.

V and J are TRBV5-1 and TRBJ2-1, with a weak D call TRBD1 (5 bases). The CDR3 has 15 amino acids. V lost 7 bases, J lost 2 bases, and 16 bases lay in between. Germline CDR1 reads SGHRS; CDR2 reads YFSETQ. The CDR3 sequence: CASYTGGPPYNEQFF. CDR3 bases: TGCGCCAGCTATACAGGCGGCCCCCCCTACAATGAGCAGTTCTTC.

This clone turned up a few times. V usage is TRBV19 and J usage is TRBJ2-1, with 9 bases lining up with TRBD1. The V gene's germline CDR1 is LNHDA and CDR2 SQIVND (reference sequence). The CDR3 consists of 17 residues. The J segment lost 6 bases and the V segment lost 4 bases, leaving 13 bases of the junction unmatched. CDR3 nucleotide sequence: TGTGCCAGTAGTAACCTTCCGGGACAGGGAATCGGCAATGAGCAGTTCTTC. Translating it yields CASSNLPGQGIGNEQFF.

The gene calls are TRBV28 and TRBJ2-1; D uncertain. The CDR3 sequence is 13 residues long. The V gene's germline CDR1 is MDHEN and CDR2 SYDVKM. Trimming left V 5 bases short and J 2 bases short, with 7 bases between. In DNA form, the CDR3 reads TGTGCCAGCAGTCCCCCTACCTACAATGAGCAGTTCTTC. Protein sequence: CASSPPTYNEQFF.

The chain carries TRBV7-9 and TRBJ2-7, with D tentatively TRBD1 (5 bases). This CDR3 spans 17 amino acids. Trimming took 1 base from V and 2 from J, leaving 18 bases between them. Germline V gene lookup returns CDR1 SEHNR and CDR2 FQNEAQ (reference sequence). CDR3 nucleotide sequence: TGTGCCAGCAGCTTAGTAGGGTCAGGGCGAATCGCCTACGAGCAGTACTTC. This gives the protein CASSLVGSGRIAYEQYF. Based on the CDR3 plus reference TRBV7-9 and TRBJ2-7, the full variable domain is DTGVSQNPRHKITKRGQNVTFRCDPISEHNRLYWYRQTLGQGPEFLTYFQNEAQLEKSRLLSDRFSAERPKGSFSTLEIQRTEQGDSAMYLCASSLVGSGRIAYEQYFGPGTRLTVT.

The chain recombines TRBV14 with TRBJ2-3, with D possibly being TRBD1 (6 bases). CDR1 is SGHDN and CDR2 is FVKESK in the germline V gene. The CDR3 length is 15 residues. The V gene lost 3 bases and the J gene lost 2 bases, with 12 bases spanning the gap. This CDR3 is CASSHRRGLTDTQYF. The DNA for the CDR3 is TGTGCCAGCAGCCACCGCAGGGGCCTCACAGATACGCAGTATTTT.

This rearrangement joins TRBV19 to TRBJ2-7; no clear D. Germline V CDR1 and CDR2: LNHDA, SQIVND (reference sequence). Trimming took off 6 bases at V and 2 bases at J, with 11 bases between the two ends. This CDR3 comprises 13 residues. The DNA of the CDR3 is TGTGCCAGTAGCAAGGCAGCGACCTACGAGCAGTACTTC. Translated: CASSKAATYEQYF.

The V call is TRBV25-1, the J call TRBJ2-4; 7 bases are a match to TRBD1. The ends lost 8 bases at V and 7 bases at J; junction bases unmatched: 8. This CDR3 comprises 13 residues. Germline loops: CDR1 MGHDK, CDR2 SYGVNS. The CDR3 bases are TGTGCCAGCTCCCCTACAGGGGTGAACATTCAGTACTTC. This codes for CASSPTGVNIQYF. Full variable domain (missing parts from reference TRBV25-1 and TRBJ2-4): EADIYQTPRYLVIGTGKKITLECSQTMGHDKMYWYQQDPGMELHLIHYSYGVNSTEKGDLSSESTVSRIRTEHFPLTLESARPSHTSQYLCASSPTGVNIQYFGAGTRLSVL.

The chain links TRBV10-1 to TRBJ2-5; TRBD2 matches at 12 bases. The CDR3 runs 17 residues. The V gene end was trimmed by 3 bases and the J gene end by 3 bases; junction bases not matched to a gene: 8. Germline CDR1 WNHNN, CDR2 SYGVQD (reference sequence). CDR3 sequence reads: CASSDDRTSGEEETQYF. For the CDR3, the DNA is TGCGCCAGCAGTGACGACCGGACTAGCGGGGAAGAAGAGACCCAGTACTTC.

CDR3 DNA: TGTGCCAGCAGCTTGGTACTGGATGGGAGACCTGGAAACACCATATATTTT. This codes for CASSLVLDGRPGNTIYF. V and J are TRBV11-3 and TRBJ1-3; no firm D call. V was trimmed by 3 bases and J by 2 bases, leaving 17 bases between them. The CDR3 is 17 amino acids. Germline lookup yields CDR1 SGHNT and CDR2 YENEEA.

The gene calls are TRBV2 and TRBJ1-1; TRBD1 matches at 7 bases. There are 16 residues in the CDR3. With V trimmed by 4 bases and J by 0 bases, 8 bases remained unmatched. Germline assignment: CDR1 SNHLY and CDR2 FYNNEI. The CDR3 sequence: CASSAFRGAMNTEAFF. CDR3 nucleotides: TGTGCCAGCAGTGCCTTCAGGGGGGCGATGAACACTGAAGCTTTCTTT.

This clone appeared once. The CDR3 here is CASSPRSSGANVLTF. The CDR3 bases are TGTGCCAGCAGTCCCCGGAGCTCTGGGGCCAACGTCCTGACTTTC. The chain couples TRBV28 to TRBJ2-6, with D unresolved. Between the trimmed V and J ends, which lost 5 bases and 0 bases, there was a span of 8 bases. CDR3 length equals 15 residues. Germline V gene data show CDR1 as MDHEN and CDR2 as SYDVKM.

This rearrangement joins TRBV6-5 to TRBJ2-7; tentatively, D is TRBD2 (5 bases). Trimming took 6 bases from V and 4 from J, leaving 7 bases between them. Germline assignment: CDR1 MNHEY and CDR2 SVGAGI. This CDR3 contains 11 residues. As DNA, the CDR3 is TGTGCCAGCAGACGGGGATACGAGCAGTACTTC. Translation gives CASRRGYEQYF.

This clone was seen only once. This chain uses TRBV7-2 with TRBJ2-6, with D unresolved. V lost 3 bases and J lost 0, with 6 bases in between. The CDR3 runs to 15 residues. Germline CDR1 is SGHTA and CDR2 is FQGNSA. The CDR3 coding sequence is TGTGCCAGCAGCTTTTCTACCTCTGGGGCCAACGTCCTGACTTTC. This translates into CASSFSTSGANVLTF.

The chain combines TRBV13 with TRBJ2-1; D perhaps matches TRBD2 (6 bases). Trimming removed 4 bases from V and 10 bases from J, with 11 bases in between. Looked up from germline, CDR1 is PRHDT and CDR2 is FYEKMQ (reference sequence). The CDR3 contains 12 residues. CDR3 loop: CASSSWDWEQFF. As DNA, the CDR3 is TGTGCCAGCAGCTCCTGGGACTGGGAGCAGTTCTTC.

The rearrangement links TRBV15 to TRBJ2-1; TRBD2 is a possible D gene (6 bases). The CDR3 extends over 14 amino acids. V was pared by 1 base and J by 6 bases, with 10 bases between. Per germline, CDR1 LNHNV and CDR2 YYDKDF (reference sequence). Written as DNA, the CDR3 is TGTGCCACCAGCAGAGTGCGGGATCCCAATGAGCAGTTCTTC. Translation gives CATSRVRDPNEQFF.

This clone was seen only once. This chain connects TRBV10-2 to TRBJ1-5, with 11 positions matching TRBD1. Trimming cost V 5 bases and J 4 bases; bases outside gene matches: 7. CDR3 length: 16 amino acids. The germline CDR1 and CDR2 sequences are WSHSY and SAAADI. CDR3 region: CASSNRGQGGNQPQHF. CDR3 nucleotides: TGCGCCAGCAGTAATAGGGGACAGGGGGGAAATCAGCCCCAGCATTTT.

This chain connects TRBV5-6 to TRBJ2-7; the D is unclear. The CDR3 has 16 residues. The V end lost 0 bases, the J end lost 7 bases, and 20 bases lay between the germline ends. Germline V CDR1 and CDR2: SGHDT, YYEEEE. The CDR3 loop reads CASSLGASGPLLEQYF. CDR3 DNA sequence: TGTGCCAGCAGCTTGGGGGCGTCAGGCCCCCTACTGGAGCAGTACTTC.